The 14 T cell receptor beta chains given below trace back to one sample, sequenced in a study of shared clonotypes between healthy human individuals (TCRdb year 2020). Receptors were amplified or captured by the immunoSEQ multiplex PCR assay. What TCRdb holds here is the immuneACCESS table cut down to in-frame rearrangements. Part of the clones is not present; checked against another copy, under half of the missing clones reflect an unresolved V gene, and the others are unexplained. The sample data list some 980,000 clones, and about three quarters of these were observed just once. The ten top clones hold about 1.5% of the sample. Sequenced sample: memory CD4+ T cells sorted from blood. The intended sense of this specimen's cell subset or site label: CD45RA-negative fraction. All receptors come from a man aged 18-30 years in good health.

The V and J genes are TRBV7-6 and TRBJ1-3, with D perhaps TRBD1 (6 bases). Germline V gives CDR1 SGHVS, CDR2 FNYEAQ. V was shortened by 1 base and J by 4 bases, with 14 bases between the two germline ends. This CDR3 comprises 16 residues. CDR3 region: CASSLGAAGAGNTIYF. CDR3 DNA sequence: TGTGCCAGCAGCTTAGGAGCCGCGGGGGCCGGAAACACCATATATTTT.

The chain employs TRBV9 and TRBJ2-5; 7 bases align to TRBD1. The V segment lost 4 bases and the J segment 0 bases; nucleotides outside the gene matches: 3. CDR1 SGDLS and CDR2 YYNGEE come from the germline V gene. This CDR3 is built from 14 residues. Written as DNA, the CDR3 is TGTGCCAGCAGCTCCACAGGGGACCAAGAGACCCAGTACTTC. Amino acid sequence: CASSSTGDQETQYF.

CDR3 residues: CASTLQGGGELFF. The CDR3 DNA sequence: TGTGCCAGCACCTTGCAGGGCGGCGGGGAGCTGTTTTTT. The chain joins TRBV11-2 to TRBJ2-2; a possible D gene is TRBD1 (5 bases). The CDR3 sequence is 13 residues long. The germline V gene has CDR1 SGHAT and CDR2 FQNNGV. V was cut by 7 bases and J by 7 bases, with 13 bases left in between.

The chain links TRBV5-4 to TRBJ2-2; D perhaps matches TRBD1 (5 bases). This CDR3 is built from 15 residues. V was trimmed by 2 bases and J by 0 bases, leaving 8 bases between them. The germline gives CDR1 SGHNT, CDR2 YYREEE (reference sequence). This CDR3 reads CASSLGASNTGELFF. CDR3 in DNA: TGTGCCAGCAGCTTAGGGGCTTCGAACACCGGGGAGCTGTTTTTT.

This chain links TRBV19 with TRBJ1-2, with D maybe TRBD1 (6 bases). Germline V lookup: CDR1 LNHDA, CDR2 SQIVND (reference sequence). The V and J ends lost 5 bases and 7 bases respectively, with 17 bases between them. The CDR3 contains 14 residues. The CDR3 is CASSLQTGSSGYTF. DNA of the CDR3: TGTGCCAGTAGTCTCCAGACAGGTTCTAGTGGCTACACCTTC.

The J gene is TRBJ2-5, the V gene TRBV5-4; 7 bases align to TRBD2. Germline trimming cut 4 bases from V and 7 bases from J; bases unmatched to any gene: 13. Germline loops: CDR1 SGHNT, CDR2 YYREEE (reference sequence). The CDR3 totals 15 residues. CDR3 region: CASSPPSGNTGTQYF. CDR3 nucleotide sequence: TGTGCCAGCAGCCCGCCCAGCGGGAATACTGGGACCCAGTACTTC.

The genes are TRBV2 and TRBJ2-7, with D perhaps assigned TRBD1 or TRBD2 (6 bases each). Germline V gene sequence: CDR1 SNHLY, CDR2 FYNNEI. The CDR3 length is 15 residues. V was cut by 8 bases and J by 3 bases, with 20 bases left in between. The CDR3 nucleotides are TGTGCCAGCCAAAAGGAGGAGGGGGTAGGCTACGAGCAGTACTTC. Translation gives CASQKEEGVGYEQYF.

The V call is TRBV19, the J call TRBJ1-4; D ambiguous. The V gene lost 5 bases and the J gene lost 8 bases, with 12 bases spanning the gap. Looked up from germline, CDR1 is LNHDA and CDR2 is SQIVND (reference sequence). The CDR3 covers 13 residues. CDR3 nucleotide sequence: TGTGCCAGTAGTCCCCTTCGCGGCGAAAAACTGTTTTTT. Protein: CASSPLRGEKLFF.

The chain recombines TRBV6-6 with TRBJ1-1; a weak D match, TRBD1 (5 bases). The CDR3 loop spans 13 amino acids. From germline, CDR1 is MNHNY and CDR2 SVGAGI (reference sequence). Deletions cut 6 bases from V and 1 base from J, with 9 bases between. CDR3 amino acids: CASRPGGNTEAFF. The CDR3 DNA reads TGTGCCAGCAGGCCCGGGGGGAACACTGAAGCTTTCTTT.

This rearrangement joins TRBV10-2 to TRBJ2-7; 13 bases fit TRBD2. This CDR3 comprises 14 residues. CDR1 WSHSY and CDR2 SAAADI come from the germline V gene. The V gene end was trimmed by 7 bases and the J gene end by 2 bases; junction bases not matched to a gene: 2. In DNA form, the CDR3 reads TGCGCCAGCACCACTAGCGGGAGGGCCTACGAGCAGTACTTC. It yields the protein CASTTSGRAYEQYF.

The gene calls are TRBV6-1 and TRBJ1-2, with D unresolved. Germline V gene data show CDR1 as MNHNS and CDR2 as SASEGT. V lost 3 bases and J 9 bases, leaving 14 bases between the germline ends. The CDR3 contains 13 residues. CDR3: CASSERLAGSYTF. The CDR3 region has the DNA TGTGCCAGCAGTGAGCGGCTGGCCGGGAGCTACACCTTC.

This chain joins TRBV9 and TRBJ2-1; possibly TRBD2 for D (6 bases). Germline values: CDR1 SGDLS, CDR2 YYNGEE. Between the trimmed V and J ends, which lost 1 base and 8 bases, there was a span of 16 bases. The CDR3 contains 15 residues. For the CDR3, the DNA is TGTGCCAGCAGCGTAACCGGGACTCCTAACGATGAGCAGTTCTTC. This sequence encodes CASSVTGTPNDEQFF.

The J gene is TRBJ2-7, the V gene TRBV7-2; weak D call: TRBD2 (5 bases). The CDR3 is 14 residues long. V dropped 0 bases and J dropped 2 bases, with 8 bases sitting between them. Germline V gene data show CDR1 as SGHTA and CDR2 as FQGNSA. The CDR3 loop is CASSLARVAYEQYF. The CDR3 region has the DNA TGTGCCAGCAGCTTAGCGAGGGTGGCCTACGAGCAGTACTTC.

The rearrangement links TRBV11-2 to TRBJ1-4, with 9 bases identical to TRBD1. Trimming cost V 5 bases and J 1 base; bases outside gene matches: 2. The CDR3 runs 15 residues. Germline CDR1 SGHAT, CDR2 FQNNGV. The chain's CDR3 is CASSQDRGTNEKLFF. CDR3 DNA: TGTGCCAGCAGCCAGGACAGGGGAACTAATGAAAAACTGTTTTTT.